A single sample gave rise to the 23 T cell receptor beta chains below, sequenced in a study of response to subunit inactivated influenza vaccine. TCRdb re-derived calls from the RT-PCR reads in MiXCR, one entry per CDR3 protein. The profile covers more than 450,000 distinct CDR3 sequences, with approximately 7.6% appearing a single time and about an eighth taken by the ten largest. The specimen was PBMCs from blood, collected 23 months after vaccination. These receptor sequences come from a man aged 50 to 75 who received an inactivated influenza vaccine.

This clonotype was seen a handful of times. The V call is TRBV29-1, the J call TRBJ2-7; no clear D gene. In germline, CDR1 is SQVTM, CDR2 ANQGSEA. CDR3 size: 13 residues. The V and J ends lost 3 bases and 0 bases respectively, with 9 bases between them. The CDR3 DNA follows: TGCAGCGTTGAGGCCGCTACCTCCTACGAGCAGTACTTC. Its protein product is CSVEAATSYEQYF.

The CDR3, as DNA: TGCGCCAGCAGCCCAGGAGATAGGGGTCGGGGCTACAATGAGCAGTTCTTC. Translated: CASSPGDRGRGYNEQFF. This chain joins TRBV5-1 and TRBJ2-1, with D possibly being TRBD1 or TRBD2 (5 bases each). The CDR3 contains 17 residues. Trimming left V 4 bases short and J 3 bases short, with 20 bases between. The germline gives CDR1 SGHRS, CDR2 YFSETQ.

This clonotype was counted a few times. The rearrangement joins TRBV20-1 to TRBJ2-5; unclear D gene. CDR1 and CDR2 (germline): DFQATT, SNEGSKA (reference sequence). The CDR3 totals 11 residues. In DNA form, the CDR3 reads TGCAGCGGTGGCAGTCGAGAGACCCAGTACTTC. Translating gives CSGGSRETQYF.

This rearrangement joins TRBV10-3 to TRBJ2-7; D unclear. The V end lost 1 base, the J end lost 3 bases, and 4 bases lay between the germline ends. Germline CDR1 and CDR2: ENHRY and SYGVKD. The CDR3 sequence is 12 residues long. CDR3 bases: TGTGCCATCAGTGAGTTGAGCTACGAGCAGTACTTC. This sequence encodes CAISELSYEQYF.

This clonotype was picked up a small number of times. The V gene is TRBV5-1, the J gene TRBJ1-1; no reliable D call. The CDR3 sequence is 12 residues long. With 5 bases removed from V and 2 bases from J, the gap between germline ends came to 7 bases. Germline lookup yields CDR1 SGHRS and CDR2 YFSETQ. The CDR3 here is CASREENTEAFF. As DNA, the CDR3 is TGCGCCAGCAGAGAGGAAAACACTGAAGCTTTCTTT.

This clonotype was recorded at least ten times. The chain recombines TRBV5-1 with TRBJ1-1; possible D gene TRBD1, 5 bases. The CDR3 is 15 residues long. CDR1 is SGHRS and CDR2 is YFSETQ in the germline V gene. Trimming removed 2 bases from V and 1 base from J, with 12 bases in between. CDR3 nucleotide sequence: TGCGCCAGCAGCTTCGAACCAGGGCGGAACACTGAAGCTTTCTTT. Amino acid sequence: CASSFEPGRNTEAFF.

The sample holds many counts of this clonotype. The CDR3 region is CASSPQGSGSSRTQYF. In nucleotides, the CDR3 is TGCGCCAGCAGCCCCCAGGGTAGCGGGAGTTCACGTACGCAGTATTTT. This rearrangement joins TRBV5-1 to TRBJ2-3, with TRBD2 matching over 9 bases. Germline V gene lookup returns CDR1 SGHRS and CDR2 YFSETQ. V lost 4 bases to trimming and J lost 8 bases; unmatched junction nucleotides: 14. CDR3 length: 16 residues.

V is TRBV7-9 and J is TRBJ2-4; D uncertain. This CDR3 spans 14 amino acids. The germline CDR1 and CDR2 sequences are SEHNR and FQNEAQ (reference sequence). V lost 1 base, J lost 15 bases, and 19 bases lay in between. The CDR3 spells CASSLGRSSERWYF. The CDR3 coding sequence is TGTGCCAGCAGCTTAGGTCGGAGCTCAGAGAGGTGGTACTTC.

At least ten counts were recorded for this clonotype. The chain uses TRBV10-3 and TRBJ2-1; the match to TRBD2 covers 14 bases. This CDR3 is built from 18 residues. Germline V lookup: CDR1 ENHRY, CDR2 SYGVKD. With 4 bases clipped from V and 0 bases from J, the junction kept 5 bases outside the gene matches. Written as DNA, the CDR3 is TGTGCCATCAGTGGGACTAGCGGGAGGCCCAGCTCCTACAATGAGCAGTTCTTC. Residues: CAISGTSGRPSSYNEQFF.

The CDR3 sequence is CASLTGTGDHEQYF. CDR3 sequence (DNA): TGTGCCAGTCTCACCGGGACAGGGGACCACGAGCAGTACTTC. V gene TRBV2 combines with J gene TRBJ2-7; 10 bases are shared with TRBD1. The CDR3 loop spans 14 amino acids. J was trimmed by 5 bases and V by 9 bases; bases with no gene match: 10. Germline V gene sequence: CDR1 SNHLY, CDR2 FYNNEI.

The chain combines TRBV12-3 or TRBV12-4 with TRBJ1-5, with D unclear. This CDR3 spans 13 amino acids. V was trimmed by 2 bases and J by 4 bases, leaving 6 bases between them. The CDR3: CASSLIPNQPQHF. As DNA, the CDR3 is TGTGCCAGCAGTTTAATACCTAATCAGCCCCAGCATTTT.

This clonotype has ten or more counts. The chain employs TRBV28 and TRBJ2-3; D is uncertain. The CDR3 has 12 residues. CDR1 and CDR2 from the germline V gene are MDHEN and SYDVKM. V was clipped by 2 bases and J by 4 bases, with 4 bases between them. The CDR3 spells CASSLGADTQYF. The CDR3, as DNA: TGTGCCAGCAGTTTAGGGGCAGATACGCAGTATTTT.

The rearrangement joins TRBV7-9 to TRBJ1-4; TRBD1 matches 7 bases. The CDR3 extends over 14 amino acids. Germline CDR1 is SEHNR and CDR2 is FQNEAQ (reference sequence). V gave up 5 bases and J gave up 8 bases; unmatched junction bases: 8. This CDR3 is CASSPGRTGEKLFF. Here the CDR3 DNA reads TGTGCCAGCAGCCCAGGTCGGACAGGCGAAAAACTGTTTTTT.

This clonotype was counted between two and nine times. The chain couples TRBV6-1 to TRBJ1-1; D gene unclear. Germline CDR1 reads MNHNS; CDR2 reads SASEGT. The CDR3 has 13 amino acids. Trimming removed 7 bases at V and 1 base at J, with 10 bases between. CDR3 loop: CASNVPGNTEAFF. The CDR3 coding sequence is TGTGCCAGCAATGTGCCTGGGAACACTGAAGCTTTCTTT.

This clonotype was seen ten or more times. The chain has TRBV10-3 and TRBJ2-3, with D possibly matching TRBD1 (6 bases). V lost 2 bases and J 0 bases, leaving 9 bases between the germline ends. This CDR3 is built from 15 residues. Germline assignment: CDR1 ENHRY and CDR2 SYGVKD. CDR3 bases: TGTGCCATCAGTGAGCAGGGGTCTAGCACAGATACGCAGTATTTT. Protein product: CAISEQGSSTDTQYF.

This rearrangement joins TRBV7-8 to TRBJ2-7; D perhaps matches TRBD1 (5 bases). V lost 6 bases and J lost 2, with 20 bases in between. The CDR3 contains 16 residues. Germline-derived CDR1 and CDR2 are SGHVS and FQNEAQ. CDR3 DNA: TGTGCCAGCAGTTCTACCGGTGGACACCGGGCCTACGAGCAGTACTTC. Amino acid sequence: CASSSTGGHRAYEQYF. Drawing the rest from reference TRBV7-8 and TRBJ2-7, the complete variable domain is GAGVSQSPRYKVAKRGQDVALRCDPISGHVSLFWYQQALGQGPEFLTYFQNEAQLDKSGLPSDRFFAERPEGSVSTLKIQRTQQEDSAVYLCASSSTGGHRAYEQYFGPGTRLTVT.

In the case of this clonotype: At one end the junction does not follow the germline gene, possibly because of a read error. Written as DNA, the CDR3 is TGTGCCAGCAGTGCGGGACTCCTAGGTGGCAATCAGCCTCAGCATTTT. Its translation is CASSAGLLGGNQPQHF. V gene TRBV12-3 or TRBV12-4 combines with J gene TRBJ1-5; D is possibly TRBD1 (5 bases). The CDR3 covers 16 residues.

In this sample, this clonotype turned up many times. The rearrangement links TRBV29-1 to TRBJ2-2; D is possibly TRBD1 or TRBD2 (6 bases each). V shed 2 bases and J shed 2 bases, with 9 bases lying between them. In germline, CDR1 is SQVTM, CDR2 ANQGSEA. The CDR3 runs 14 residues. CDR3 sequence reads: CSVELGGNTGELFF. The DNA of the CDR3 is TGCAGCGTTGAATTGGGGGGCAACACCGGGGAGCTGTTTTTT.

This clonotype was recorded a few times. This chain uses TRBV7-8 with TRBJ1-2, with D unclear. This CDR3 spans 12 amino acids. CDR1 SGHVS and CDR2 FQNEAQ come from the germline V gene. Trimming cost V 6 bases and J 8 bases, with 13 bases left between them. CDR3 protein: CASSFGIRGYTF. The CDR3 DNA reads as TGTGCCAGCAGTTTTGGAATCCGAGGCTACACCTTC. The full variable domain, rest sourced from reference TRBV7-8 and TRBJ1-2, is GAGVSQSPRYKVAKRGQDVALRCDPISGHVSLFWYQQALGQGPEFLTYFQNEAQLDKSGLPSDRFFAERPEGSVSTLKIQRTQQEDSAVYLCASSFGIRGYTFGSGTRLTVV.

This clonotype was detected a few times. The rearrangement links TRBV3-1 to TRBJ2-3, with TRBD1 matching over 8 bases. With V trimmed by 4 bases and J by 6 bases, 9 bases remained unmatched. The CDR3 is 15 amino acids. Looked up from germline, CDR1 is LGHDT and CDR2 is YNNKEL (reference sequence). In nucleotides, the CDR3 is TGTGCCAGCAGCCCCTGGGACAGGACGGGGGATACGCAGTATTTT. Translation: CASSPWDRTGDTQYF.

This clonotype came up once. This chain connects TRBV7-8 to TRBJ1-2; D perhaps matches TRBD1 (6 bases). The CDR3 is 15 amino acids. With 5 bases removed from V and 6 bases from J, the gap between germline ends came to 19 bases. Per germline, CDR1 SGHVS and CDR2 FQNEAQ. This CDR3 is CASSRQGQPYNGYTF. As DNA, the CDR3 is TGTGCCAGCAGCCGACAAGGACAGCCCTATAATGGCTACACCTTC. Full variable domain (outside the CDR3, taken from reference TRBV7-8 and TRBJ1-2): GAGVSQSPRYKVAKRGQDVALRCDPISGHVSLFWYQQALGQGPEFLTYFQNEAQLDKSGLPSDRFFAERPEGSVSTLKIQRTQQEDSAVYLCASSRQGQPYNGYTFGSGTRLTVV.

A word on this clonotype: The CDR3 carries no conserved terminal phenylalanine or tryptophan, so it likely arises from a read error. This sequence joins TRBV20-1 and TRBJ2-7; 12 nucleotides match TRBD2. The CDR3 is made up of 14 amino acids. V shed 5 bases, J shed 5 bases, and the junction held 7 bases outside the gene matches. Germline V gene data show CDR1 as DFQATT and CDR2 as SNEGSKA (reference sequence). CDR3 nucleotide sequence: TGCAGTGCTCACATGACTAGCGGGAGCCACGAGCAGTACTCC. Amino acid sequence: CSAHMTSGSHEQYS.

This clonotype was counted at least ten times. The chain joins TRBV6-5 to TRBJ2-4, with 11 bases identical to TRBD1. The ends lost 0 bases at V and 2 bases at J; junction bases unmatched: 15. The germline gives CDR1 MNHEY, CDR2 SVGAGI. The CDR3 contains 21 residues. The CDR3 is CASSYSIEVPGTGGTKNIQYF. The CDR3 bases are TGTGCCAGCAGTTACTCGATAGAAGTACCCGGGACAGGGGGGACCAAAAACATTCAGTACTTC.